The present entry profiles one T cell receptor beta chain with its context. The record originates from a study of PD-L1 blockade in urothelial cancer. The sample's time point: pretreatment peripheral blood. The germline V and J ends were trimmed by 4 bases and 7 bases, with 17 bases remaining between them. CDR3 length equals 14 residues. CDR1 is SGHRS and CDR2 is YFSETQ in the germline V gene. Every PCR received spiked-in synthetic TCR analog templates. Method: immunoSEQ multiplex PCR; TCRdb's copy keeps in-frame clones and lacks some. The data hold 90,000 to 100,000 clones, with 90% observed a single time.

This clonotype was sampled from a man aged 55 to 70 with urothelial cancer. The chain recombines TRBV5-1 with TRBJ1-2, with D possibly matching TRBD1 (5 bases). This specimen was PBMCs, taken around atezolizumab (anti-PD-L1) treatment. The CDR3 nucleotides read TGCGCCAGCAGCCCAGACAGATCAGTGGGTGGCTACACCTTC. It encodes CASSPDRSVGGYTF.